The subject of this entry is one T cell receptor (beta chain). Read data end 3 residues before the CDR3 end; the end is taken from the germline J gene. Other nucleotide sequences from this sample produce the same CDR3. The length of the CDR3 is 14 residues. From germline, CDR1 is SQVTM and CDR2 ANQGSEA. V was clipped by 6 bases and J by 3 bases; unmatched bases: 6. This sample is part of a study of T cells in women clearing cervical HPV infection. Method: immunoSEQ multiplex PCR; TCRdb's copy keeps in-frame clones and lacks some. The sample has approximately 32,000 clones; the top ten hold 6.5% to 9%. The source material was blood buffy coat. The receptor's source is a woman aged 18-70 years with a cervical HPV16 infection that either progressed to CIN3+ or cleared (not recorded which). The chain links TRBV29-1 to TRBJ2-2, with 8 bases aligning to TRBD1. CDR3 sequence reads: CSVGQGGYTGELFF. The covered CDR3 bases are TGCAGCGTCGGACAGGGAGGTTACACCGGGGAG.